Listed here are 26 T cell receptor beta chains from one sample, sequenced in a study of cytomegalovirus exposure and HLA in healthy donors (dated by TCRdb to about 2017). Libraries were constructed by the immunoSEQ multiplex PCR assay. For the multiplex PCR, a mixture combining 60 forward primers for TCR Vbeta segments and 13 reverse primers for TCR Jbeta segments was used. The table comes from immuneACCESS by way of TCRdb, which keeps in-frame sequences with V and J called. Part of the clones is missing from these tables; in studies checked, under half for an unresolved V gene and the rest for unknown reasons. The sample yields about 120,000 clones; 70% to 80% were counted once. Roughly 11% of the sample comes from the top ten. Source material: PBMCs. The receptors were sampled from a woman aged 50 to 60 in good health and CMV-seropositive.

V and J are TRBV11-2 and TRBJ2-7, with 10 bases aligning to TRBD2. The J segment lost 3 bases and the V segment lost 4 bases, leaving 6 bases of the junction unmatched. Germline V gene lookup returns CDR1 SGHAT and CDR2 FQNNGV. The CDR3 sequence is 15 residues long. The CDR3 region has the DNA TGTGCCAGCAGCTACACTAGCGGGACTAACTACGAGCAGTACTTC. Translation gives CASSYTSGTNYEQYF.

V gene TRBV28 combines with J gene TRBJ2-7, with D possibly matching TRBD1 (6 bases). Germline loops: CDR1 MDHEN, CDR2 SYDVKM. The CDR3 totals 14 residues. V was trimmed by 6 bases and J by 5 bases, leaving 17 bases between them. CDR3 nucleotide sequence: TGTGCCAGCAGACCTGGGGGCCCCGTCGACGAGCAGTACTTC. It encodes CASRPGGPVDEQYF. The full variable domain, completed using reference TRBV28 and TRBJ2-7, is DVKVTQSSRYLVKRTGEKVFLECVQDMDHENMFWYRQDPGLGLRLIYFSYDVKMKEKGDIPEGYSVSREKKERFSLILESASTNQTSMYLCASRPGGPVDEQYFGPGTRLTVT.

Here the CDR3 reads CASSSRGQTLNTGELFF. The CDR3 DNA follows: TGTGCCAGCAGCTCAAGGGGACAGACCTTGAACACCGGGGAGCTGTTTTTT. This sequence joins TRBV7-2 and TRBJ2-2, with 7 positions matching TRBD1. The CDR3 loop spans 17 amino acids. The germline CDR1 and CDR2 sequences are SGHTA and FQGNSA. Trimming took 4 bases from V and 1 from J; bases not matched to a gene: 9.

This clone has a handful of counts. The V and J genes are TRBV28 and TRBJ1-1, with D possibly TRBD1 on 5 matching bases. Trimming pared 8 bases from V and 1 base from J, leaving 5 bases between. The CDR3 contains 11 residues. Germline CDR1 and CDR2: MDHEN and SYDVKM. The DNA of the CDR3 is TGTGCCAGCCAGGGGAACACTGAAGCTTTCTTT. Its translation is CASQGNTEAFF.

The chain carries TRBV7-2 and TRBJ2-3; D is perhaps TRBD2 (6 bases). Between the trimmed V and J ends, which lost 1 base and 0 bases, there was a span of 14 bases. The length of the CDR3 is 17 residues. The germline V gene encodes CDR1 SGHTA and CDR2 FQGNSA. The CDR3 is CASSLVGTSQSTDTQYF. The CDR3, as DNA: TGTGCCAGCAGCTTAGTTGGTACTAGCCAGAGCACAGATACGCAGTATTTT.

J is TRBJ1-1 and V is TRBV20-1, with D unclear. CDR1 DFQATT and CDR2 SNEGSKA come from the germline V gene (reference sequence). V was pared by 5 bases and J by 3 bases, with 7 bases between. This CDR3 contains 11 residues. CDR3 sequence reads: CSAFSDTEAFF. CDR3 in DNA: TGCAGTGCTTTCTCGGACACTGAAGCTTTCTTT.

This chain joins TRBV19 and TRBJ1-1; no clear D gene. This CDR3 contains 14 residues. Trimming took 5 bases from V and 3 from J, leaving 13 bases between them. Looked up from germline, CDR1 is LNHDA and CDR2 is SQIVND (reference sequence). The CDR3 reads CASSRGWEDTEAFF. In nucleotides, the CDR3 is TGTGCCAGTAGTCGGGGTTGGGAGGACACTGAAGCTTTCTTT.

CDR3 loop: CAISGRMNTEAFF. In DNA, the CDR3 is TGTGCCATCAGTGGGAGGATGAACACTGAAGCTTTCTTT. The rearrangement links TRBV10-3 to TRBJ1-1; D is undetermined. The CDR3 sequence is 13 residues long. Trimming removed 4 bases at V and 0 bases at J, with 6 bases between. In germline, CDR1 is ENHRY, CDR2 SYGVKD.

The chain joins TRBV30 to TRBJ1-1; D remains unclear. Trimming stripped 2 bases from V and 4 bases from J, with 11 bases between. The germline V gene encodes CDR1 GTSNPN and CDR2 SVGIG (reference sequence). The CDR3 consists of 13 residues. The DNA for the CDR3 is TGTGCCTGGAGTTTAGAAAGTGGCACTGAAGCTTTCTTT. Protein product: CAWSLESGTEAFF. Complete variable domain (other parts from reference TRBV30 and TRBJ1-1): SQTIHQWPATLVQPVGSPLSLECTVEGTSNPNLYWYRQAAGRGLQLLFYSVGIGQISSEVPQNLSASRPQDRQFILSSKKLLLSDSGFYLCAWSLESGTEAFFGQGTRLTVV.

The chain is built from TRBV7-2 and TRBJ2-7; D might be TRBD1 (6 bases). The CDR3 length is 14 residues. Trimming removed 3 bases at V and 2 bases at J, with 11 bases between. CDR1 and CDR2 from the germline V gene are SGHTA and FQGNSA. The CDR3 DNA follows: TGTGCCAGCAGCTTGGGCAGGGGCGCCTACGAGCAGTACTTC. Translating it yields CASSLGRGAYEQYF.

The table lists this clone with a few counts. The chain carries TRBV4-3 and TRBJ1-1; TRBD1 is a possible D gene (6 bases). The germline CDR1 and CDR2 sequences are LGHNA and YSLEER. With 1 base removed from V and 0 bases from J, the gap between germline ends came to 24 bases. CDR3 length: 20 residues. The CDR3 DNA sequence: TGCGCCAGCAGCCAAGTTTCAGGGGCGTATAGTTTCCAATTGAACACTGAAGCTTTCTTT. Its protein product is CASSQVSGAYSFQLNTEAFF.

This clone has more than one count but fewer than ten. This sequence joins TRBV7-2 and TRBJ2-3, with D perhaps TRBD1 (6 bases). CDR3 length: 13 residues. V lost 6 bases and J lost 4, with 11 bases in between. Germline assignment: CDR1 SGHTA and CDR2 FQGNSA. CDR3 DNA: TGTGCCAGCAGTCAACAGGGTTCAGATACGCAGTATTTT. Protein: CASSQQGSDTQYF.

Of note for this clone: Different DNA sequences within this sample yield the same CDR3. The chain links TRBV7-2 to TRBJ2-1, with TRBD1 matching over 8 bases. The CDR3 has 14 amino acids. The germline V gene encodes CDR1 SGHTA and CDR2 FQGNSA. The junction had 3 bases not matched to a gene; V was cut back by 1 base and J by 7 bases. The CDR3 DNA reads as TGTGCCAGCAGCTTAGGACAGGGGCTGAATGAGCAGTTCTTC. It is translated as CASSLGQGLNEQFF.

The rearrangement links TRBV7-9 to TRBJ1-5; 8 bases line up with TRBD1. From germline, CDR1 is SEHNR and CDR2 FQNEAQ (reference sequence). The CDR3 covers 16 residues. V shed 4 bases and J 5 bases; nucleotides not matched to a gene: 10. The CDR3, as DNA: TGTGCCAGCAGCTCATTAAGACAGGGGTTGTATCAGCCCCAGCATTTT. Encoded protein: CASSSLRQGLYQPQHF.

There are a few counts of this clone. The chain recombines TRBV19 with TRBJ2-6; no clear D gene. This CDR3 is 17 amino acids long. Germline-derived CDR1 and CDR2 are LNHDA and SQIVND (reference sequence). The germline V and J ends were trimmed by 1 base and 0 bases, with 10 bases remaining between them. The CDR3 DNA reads TGTGCCAGTAGTATAGGTGAACAGACCTCTGGGGCCAACGTCCTGACTTTC. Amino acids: CASSIGEQTSGANVLTF.

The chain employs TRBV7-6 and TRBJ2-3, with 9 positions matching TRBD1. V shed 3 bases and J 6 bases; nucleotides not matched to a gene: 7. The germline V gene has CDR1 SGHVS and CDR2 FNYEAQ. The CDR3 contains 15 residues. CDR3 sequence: CASSLRDRVADTQYF. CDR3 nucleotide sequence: TGTGCCAGCAGCTTGAGGGACAGGGTCGCCGATACGCAGTATTTT.

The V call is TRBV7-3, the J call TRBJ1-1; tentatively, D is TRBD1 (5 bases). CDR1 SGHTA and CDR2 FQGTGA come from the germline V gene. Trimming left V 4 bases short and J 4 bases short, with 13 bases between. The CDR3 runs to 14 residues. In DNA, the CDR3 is TGTGCCAGCAGCTCCGGGGGGGGGACCACTGAAGCTTTCTTT. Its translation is CASSSGGGTTEAFF. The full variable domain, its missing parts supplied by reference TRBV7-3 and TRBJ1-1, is GAGVSQTPSNKVTEKGKYVELRCDPISGHTALYWYRQSLGQGPEFLIYFQGTGAADDSGLPNDRFFAVRPEGSVSTLKIQRTERGDSAVYLCASSSGGGTTEAFFGQGTRLTVV.

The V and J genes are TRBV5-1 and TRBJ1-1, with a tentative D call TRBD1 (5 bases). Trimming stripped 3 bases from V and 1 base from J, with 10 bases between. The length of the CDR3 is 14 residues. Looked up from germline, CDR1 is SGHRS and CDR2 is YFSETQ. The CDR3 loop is CASSSNTGNTEAFF. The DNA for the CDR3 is TGCGCCAGCAGCTCGAATACAGGGAACACTGAAGCTTTCTTT.

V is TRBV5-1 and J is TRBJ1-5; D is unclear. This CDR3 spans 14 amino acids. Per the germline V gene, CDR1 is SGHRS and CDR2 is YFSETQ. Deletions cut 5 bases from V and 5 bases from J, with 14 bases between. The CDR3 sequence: CASRYDWSDQPQHF. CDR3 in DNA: TGCGCCAGCAGATACGACTGGTCCGATCAGCCCCAGCATTTT. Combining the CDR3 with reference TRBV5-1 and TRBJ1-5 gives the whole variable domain KAGVTQTPRYLIKTRGQQVTLSCSPISGHRSVSWYQQTPGQGLQFLFEYFSETQRNKGNFPGRFSGRQFSNSRSEMNVSTLELGDSALYLCASRYDWSDQPQHFGDGTRLSIL.

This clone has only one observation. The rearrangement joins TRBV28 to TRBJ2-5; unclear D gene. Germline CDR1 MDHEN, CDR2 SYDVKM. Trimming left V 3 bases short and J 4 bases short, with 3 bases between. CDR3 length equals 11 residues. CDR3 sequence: CASSFRETQYF. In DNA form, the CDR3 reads TGTGCCAGCAGTTTTCGAGAGACCCAGTACTTC.

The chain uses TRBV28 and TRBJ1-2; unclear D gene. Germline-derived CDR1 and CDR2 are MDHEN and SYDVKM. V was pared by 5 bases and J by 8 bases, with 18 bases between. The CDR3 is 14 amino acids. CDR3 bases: TGTGCCAGCAGTCCCTACCCGGGCCGGGAAGGCTACACCTTC. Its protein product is CASSPYPGREGYTF.

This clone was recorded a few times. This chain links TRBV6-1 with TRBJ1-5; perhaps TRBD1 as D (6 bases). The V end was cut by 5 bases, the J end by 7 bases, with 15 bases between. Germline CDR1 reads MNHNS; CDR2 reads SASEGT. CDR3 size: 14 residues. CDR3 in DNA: TGTGCCAGCAGTAAAGGACAGCTATTACAGCCCCAGCATTTT. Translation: CASSKGQLLQPQHF.

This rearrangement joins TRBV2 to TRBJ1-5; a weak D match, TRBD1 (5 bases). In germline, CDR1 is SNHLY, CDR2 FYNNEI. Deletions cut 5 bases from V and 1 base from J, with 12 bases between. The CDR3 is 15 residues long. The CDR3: CASSPTGWSNQPQHF. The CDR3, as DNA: TGTGCCAGCAGTCCAACAGGATGGAGCAATCAGCCCCAGCATTTT. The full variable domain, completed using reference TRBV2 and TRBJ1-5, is EPEVTQTPSHQVTQMGQEVILRCVPISNHLYFYWYRQILGQKVEFLVSFYNNEISEKSEIFDDQFSVERPDGSNFTLKIRSTKLEDSAMYFCASSPTGWSNQPQHFGDGTRLSIL.

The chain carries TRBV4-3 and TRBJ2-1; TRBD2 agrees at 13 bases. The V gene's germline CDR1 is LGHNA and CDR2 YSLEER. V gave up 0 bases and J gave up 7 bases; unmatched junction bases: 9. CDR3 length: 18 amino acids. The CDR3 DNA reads TGCGCCAGCAGCCAAGAAGGGGAACTAGCGGGAGGGTTGAATGAGCAGTTCTTC. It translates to CASSQEGELAGGLNEQFF.

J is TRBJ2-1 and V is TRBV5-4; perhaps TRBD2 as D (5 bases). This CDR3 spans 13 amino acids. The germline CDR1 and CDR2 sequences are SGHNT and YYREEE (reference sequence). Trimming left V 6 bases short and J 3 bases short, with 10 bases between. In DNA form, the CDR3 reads TGTGCCAGCAACGGGGTTGACTACAATGAGCAGTTCTTC. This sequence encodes CASNGVDYNEQFF.

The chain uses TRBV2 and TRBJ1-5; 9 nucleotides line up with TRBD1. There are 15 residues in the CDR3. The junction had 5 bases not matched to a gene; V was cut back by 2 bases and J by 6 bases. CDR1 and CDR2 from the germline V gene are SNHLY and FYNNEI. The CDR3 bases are TGTGCCAGCAGTGAATTGGGGACAGGGAGTCAGCCCCAGCATTTT. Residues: CASSELGTGSQPQHF.